This entry features one T cell receptor beta chain sequence. Antigen: not known. Assay used: immunoSEQ multiplex PCR; TCRdb lists only in-frame clones, some missing. Here the sample spans about 150,000 clones, roughly 80% being singletons. The CDR3 runs 14 residues. Germline CDR1 is SGHTA and CDR2 is FQGNSA. Trimming removed 6 bases from V and 0 bases from J, with 9 bases in between. This record belongs to a study of T cell responses to AZD1222 COVID-19 vaccine. Study findings and constraints: Regions 160-218 and 743-854 dominated among vaccine-associated CD4 TCRs spanning spike. White British donors predominated, females outnumbered males, and clonal diversity was possibly underestimated. Spike-specific TCRs gained breadth and depth after people received two AZD1222 doses.

The source is an adult in good health. The specimen was peripheral blood, collected on day 0 of MenACWY control vaccination. The chain employs TRBV7-2 and TRBJ2-4, with D possibly TRBD1 on 6 matching bases. The CDR3 DNA is TGTGCCAGCAGTTTACAGGGAGCCAAAAACATTCAGTACTTC. As protein: CASSLQGAKNIQYF.